Below, one T cell receptor (beta chain) is given with its context. The target antigen is unknown. Sequencing used immunoSEQ multiplex PCR; TCRdb keeps in-frame clones, though not all of them. Altogether 150,000 to 200,000 clones are present, around 90% being singletons, with the ten largest covering 11%. Germline V gene sequence: CDR1 LNHDA, CDR2 SQIVND (reference sequence). J was trimmed by 7 bases and V by 4 bases; bases with no gene match: 10. This CDR3 comprises 15 residues. As for time point: blood 4 weeks post-SBRT, at nephrectomy. Sample treatment: 15 Gy SBRT to primary tumor, nephrectomy 4 weeks later. Serial blood draws occurred at baseline and 2 and 4 weeks post-SBRT. Clear cell pathology was present in this patient's renal cell carcinoma. The data originate from a study of radiation and T cells in renal cell carcinoma. Study-wide points: From baseline, blood top tumor clonotypes peaked at 2 weeks post-radiation. Baseline intratumoral clonotype presence is unknown without pretreatment biopsies.

This specimen was blood, taken from a patient whose treatment included radiotherapy and nephrectomy. This chain uses TRBV19 with TRBJ1-5, with 7 bases that match TRBD1. This receptor was obtained from a woman between 50 and 59 years old with renal cell carcinoma. CDR3 DNA: TGTGCCAGTAGTACAGCTCTGGGCAGGGGGCAGCCCCAGCATTTT. Residues: CASSTALGRGQPQHF.